This T cell receptor beta chain was recorded in a study of T cells in Graves' hyperthyroidism and ophthalmopathy. Germline V gives CDR1 LNHDA, CDR2 SQIVND (reference sequence). V shed 1 base and J shed 1 base, with 4 bases lying between them. This CDR3 spans 13 amino acids. Authors of the study amplified TCR beta CDR3 regions from RNA transcripts. TCR CDR3 regions were first amplified by RT-PCR with HTBI primers. TCRdb used MiXCR to reprocess the multiplex PCR reads, holding one entry per CDR3 protein. The table has around 600,000 distinct CDR3 sequences, more than 14% seen once. Sequenced: blood. The receptor's source is a woman in her forties or fifties with Graves' ophthalmopathy. V gene TRBV19 combines with J gene TRBJ1-1; D is unclear. CDR3 DNA: TGTGCCAGTAGTATAGTTTGGAACACTGAAGCTTTCTTT. It specifies CASSIVWNTEAFF.